A single sample is the source of the 29 T cell receptor beta chains below, sequenced in a study of cytomegalovirus exposure and HLA in healthy donors. Use of 60 Vbeta and 13 Jbeta primers characterized the PCR. The repertoire was sequenced with immunoSEQ multiplex PCR; TCRdb's copy has only in-frame clones and lacks some. The table includes 120,000 or so clones, more than 55% detected once. Sequenced: PBMCs. The receptors come from a man aged 18 to 30 in good health and CMV-seronegative.

This rearrangement joins TRBV9 to TRBJ1-5; the match to TRBD1 covers 8 bases. This CDR3 contains 15 residues. Germline V gene sequence: CDR1 SGDLS, CDR2 YYNGEE. The V gene end was trimmed by 0 bases and the J gene end by 2 bases; junction bases not matched to a gene: 1. The DNA of the CDR3 is TGTGCCAGCAGCGTAGCGGGACAGGGCAATCAGCCCCAGCATTTT. Protein product: CASSVAGQGNQPQHF.

The V call is TRBV28, the J call TRBJ2-7; 8 bases map to TRBD2. This CDR3 spans 11 amino acids. Germline CDR1 MDHEN, CDR2 SYDVKM. CDR3 DNA sequence: TGTGCGGCCGGGAGGGGGTCTGAGCAGTACTTC. Translation: CAAGRGSEQYF.

The chain carries TRBV4-2 and TRBJ1-5; tentative D call: TRBD1 (6 bases). The CDR3 is made up of 16 amino acids. Per the germline V gene, CDR1 is LGHNA and CDR2 is YNFKEQ. V was pared by 4 bases and J by 2 bases, with 15 bases between. CDR3 DNA: TGTGCCAGCAGCCCAGCCGCAGGGGCGCGCAATCAGCCCCAGCATTTT. Translated, it gives CASSPAAGARNQPQHF.

The chain joins TRBV5-8 to TRBJ2-2, with 7 bases identical to TRBD1. The ends lost 2 bases at V and 4 bases at J; junction bases unmatched: 2. Germline assignment: CDR1 SGHTS and CDR2 YDEGEE. The CDR3 length is 14 residues. In nucleotides, the CDR3 is TGTGCCAGCAGCTTTAGGGACAGCACCGGGGAGCTGTTTTTT. This encodes CASSFRDSTGELFF. The full variable domain, rest sourced from reference TRBV5-8 and TRBJ2-2, is EAGVTQSPTHLIKTRGQQATLRCSPISGHTSVYWYQQALGLGLQFLLWYDEGEERNRGNFPPRFSGRQFPNYSSELNVNALELEDSALYLCASSFRDSTGELFFGEGSRLTVL.

This chain uses TRBV2 with TRBJ2-2; 9 nucleotides align to TRBD1. Germline V gene lookup returns CDR1 SNHLY and CDR2 FYNNEI. Trimming cost V 7 bases and J 6 bases; bases outside gene matches: 6. The CDR3 contains 14 residues. In DNA, the CDR3 is TGTGCCAGCACCAGGACAGGGGTTTCCGGGGAGCTGTTTTTT. Protein product: CASTRTGVSGELFF. The whole variable domain, filled in from reference TRBV2 and TRBJ2-2, reads EPEVTQTPSHQVTQMGQEVILRCVPISNHLYFYWYRQILGQKVEFLVSFYNNEISEKSEIFDDQFSVERPDGSNFTLKIRSTKLEDSAMYFCASTRTGVSGELFFGEGSRLTVL.

The rearrangement uses TRBV18 and TRBJ2-2; 7 nucleotides agree with TRBD2. This CDR3 region has 16 residues. The trim removed 3 bases at V and 5 bases at J, leaving 9 bases unmatched. The germline V gene encodes CDR1 KGHSH and CDR2 LQKENI. The CDR3 protein is CASSPRNGRNTGELFF. The CDR3 region has the DNA TGTGCCAGCTCACCCCGAAACGGGAGGAATACCGGGGAGCTGTTTTTT.

This clone was counted a few times. The V and J genes are TRBV29-1 and TRBJ1-5, with TRBD1 as a possible D gene (5 bases). The CDR3 covers 13 residues. V lost 6 bases and J 0 bases, leaving 9 bases between the germline ends. Looked up from germline, CDR1 is SQVTM and CDR2 is ANQGSEA. DNA for the CDR3: TGCAGCGTACAGGAGTATAGCAATCAGCCCCAGCATTTT. It translates to CSVQEYSNQPQHF.

This clone was recorded a few times. V and J are TRBV6-6 and TRBJ2-1; 11 bases fit TRBD1. The CDR3 covers 15 residues. Trimming removed 6 bases from V and 5 bases from J; junction bases left unmatched: 6. Germline values: CDR1 MNHNY, CDR2 SVGAGI (reference sequence). CDR3 bases: TGTGCCAGCAGCCGTGGACAGGGGGCCGACAATGAGCAGTTCTTC. As protein: CASSRGQGADNEQFF.

J is TRBJ1-5 and V is TRBV4-1; TRBD1 matches 7 bases. CDR3 length equals 17 residues. Germline trimming cut 1 base from V and 4 bases from J; bases unmatched to any gene: 10. In germline, CDR1 is MGHRA, CDR2 YSYEKL. CDR3 sequence reads: CASSQGQGVVTNQPQHF. The CDR3 DNA reads as TGCGCCAGCAGCCAAGGTCAGGGGGTCGTGACGAATCAGCCCCAGCATTTT.

This chain joins TRBV18 and TRBJ2-7; tentatively, D is TRBD1 (5 bases). Trimming stripped 2 bases from V and 6 bases from J, with 11 bases between. Germline lookup yields CDR1 KGHSH and CDR2 LQKENI. This CDR3 contains 13 residues. CDR3 DNA: TGTGCCAGCTCACCATGCAGGGATTGCGAGCAGTACTTC. As protein: CASSPCRDCEQYF.

This clone was seen more than once but under ten times. V and J are TRBV7-6 and TRBJ2-7; the D gene is possibly TRBD2 (6 bases). V was cut by 5 bases and J by 4 bases, with 21 bases left in between. Germline CDR1 reads SGHVS; CDR2 reads FNYEAQ. The CDR3 runs to 16 residues. The CDR3 is CASSPRTGVGVYEQYF. CDR3 nucleotide sequence: TGTGCCAGCAGCCCTAGGACGGGAGTCGGCGTGTACGAGCAGTACTTC.

This clone has a handful of counts. The chain joins TRBV19 to TRBJ2-3, with 7 bases fitting TRBD1. The CDR3 consists of 18 residues. The J segment lost 1 base and the V segment lost 4 bases, leaving 14 bases of the junction unmatched. Per germline, CDR1 LNHDA and CDR2 SQIVND (reference sequence). The CDR3 DNA reads TGTGCCAGTAGTACGCTACGACAGGGTTTGAGGGGCACAGATACGCAGTATTTT. This encodes CASSTLRQGLRGTDTQYF.

This clone was observed a few times. The chain uses TRBV19 and TRBJ1-1; 8 bases agree with TRBD1. V lost 1 base to trimming and J lost 3 bases; unmatched junction nucleotides: 7. The CDR3 is 16 residues long. Germline CDR1 LNHDA, CDR2 SQIVND (reference sequence). The CDR3 nucleotides are TGTGCCAGTAGTATAGTGGGGGGCAGGGGGCACACTGAAGCTTTCTTT. Protein: CASSIVGGRGHTEAFF.

V gene TRBV27 combines with J gene TRBJ1-2, with TRBD1 as a possible D gene (5 bases). The V gene lost 1 base and the J gene lost 3 bases, with 6 bases spanning the gap. Germline-derived CDR1 and CDR2 are MNHEY and SMNVEV (reference sequence). The CDR3 spans 13 residues. The CDR3 nucleotides are TGTGCCAGCAGTTTATGGGGGGACTATGGCTACACCTTC. Translation: CASSLWGDYGYTF.

This clone appeared once. This sequence joins TRBV28 and TRBJ1-3, with D possibly matching TRBD1 (6 bases). Germline V gene sequence: CDR1 MDHEN, CDR2 SYDVKM. The CDR3 consists of 16 residues. V was pared by 6 bases and J by 1 base, with 16 bases between. CDR3 sequence (DNA): TGTGCCAGCAGGCCCGAACGCACAGGGTCTGGAAACACCATATATTTT. Its translation: CASRPERTGSGNTIYF.

This chain uses TRBV2 with TRBJ1-1; D ambiguous. The V and J ends lost 3 bases and 3 bases respectively, with 8 bases between them. Germline CDR1 and CDR2: SNHLY and FYNNEI. The CDR3 extends over 13 amino acids. The CDR3 loop is CASSDLSDTEAFF. In DNA form, the CDR3 reads TGTGCCAGCAGTGATTTGTCCGACACTGAAGCTTTCTTT.

CDR3 nucleotide sequence: TGCGCCAGCAGCCAACCGGGACAGACTAACTATGGCTACACCTTC. Residues: CASSQPGQTNYGYTF. The rearrangement links TRBV5-1 to TRBJ1-2; 7 bases are shared with TRBD1. Germline CDR1 is SGHRS and CDR2 is YFSETQ. With 4 bases clipped from V and 0 bases from J, the junction kept 6 bases outside the gene matches. The CDR3 has 15 residues.

The V gene is TRBV6-4, the J gene TRBJ2-5, with 10 bases identical to TRBD1. Germline V gives CDR1 MRHNA, CDR2 SNTAGT. After removal of 6 bases from V and 5 bases from J, the junction contained 6 bases not matched to a gene. The CDR3 extends over 14 amino acids. The CDR3 here is CASRGTGEGETQYF. The CDR3 DNA is TGTGCCAGCAGGGGGACAGGGGAAGGGGAGACCCAGTACTTC.

This sequence joins TRBV18 and TRBJ1-4; D is perhaps TRBD1 (5 bases). V was cut by 2 bases and J by 5 bases, with 9 bases left in between. Germline CDR1 KGHSH, CDR2 LQKENI. This CDR3 is built from 14 residues. The CDR3: CASSPGARNEKLFF. Written as DNA, the CDR3 is TGTGCCAGCTCACCAGGGGCTCGAAATGAAAAACTGTTTTTT.

The gene calls are TRBV30 and TRBJ2-5; tentative D call: TRBD2 (5 bases). Near its end, the DNA agrees better with TRBJ2-7, so the J call may be wrong. The CDR3 extends over 13 amino acids. Germline CDR1 and CDR2: GTSNPN and SVGIG (reference sequence). The CDR3 region is CASKPPGSYEQYF. The CDR3 nucleotides are TGTGCCTCTAAACCGCCGGGGAGTTACGAGCAGTACTTC.

There are a few counts of this clone. The gene calls are TRBV27 and TRBJ1-5; 7 nucleotides agree with TRBD1. The CDR3 covers 13 residues. The germline gives CDR1 MNHEY, CDR2 SMNVEV (reference sequence). Unmatched junction bases numbered 3, after V lost 6 bases and J lost 4 bases. The CDR3 DNA follows: TGTGCCAGCAGCCACAGGGGTAATCAGCCCCAGCATTTT. It translates to CASSHRGNQPQHF.

The chain carries TRBV7-8 and TRBJ2-7; D is ambiguous. V was cut by 1 base and J by 0 bases, with 4 bases left in between. This CDR3 has 13 residues. Germline assignment: CDR1 SGHVS and CDR2 FQNEAQ. CDR3 amino acids: CASSLDRSYEQYF. The DNA for the CDR3 is TGTGCCAGCAGCTTAGATCGCTCCTACGAGCAGTACTTC.

The chain has TRBV30 and TRBJ2-7, with unresolved D. Germline V gene lookup returns CDR1 GTSNPN and CDR2 SVGIG (reference sequence). V lost 0 bases to trimming and J lost 6 bases, with 12 bases between them. The CDR3 loop spans 13 amino acids. The CDR3 protein is CAWSVPGPGEQYF. CDR3 DNA: TGTGCCTGGAGTGTACCCGGCCCGGGCGAGCAGTACTTC.

The V call is TRBV29-1, the J call TRBJ1-2, with 9 bases matching TRBD1. The CDR3 loop spans 13 amino acids. CDR1 SQVTM and CDR2 ANQGSEA come from the germline V gene. With V trimmed by 4 bases and J by 7 bases, 7 bases remained unmatched. CDR3 in amino acids: CSVGTGTGSGYTF. In DNA form, the CDR3 reads TGCAGCGTTGGAACCGGGACAGGGAGTGGCTACACCTTC.

V and J are TRBV5-4 and TRBJ2-7; D is possibly TRBD1 (6 bases). The ends were cut back, 5 bases at V and 4 bases at J, with 22 bases in the middle. Germline V gene sequence: CDR1 SGHNT, CDR2 YYREEE (reference sequence). This CDR3 has 16 amino acids. CDR3 sequence reads: CASSHLDSGRRYEQYF. CDR3 nucleotides: TGTGCCAGCAGTCACCTGGACAGTGGCCGAAGGTACGAGCAGTACTTC.

V and J are TRBV28 and TRBJ1-1; D perhaps matches TRBD1 (5 bases). The length of the CDR3 is 14 residues. V lost 2 bases to trimming and J lost 0 bases, with 7 bases between them. CDR1 and CDR2 from the germline V gene are MDHEN and SYDVKM. The chain's CDR3 is CASSLTGLNTEAFF. The CDR3, as DNA: TGTGCCAGCAGTTTAACAGGATTGAACACTGAAGCTTTCTTT.

This clone was detected only a few times. V gene TRBV29-1 combines with J gene TRBJ2-7, with 9 bases that match TRBD2. The CDR3 runs to 15 residues. V lost 1 base to trimming and J lost 3 bases; unmatched junction nucleotides: 7. Germline-derived CDR1 and CDR2 are SQVTM and ANQGSEA. CDR3 in amino acids: CSVEGGLANNYEQYF. CDR3 in DNA: TGCAGCGTTGAAGGGGGACTAGCTAACAACTACGAGCAGTACTTC.

This clone has just one count. The genes are TRBV6-6 and TRBJ1-5; weak D call: TRBD1 (6 bases). Per the germline V gene, CDR1 is MNHNY and CDR2 is SVGAGI (reference sequence). Trimming left V 6 bases short and J 6 bases short, with 12 bases between. The length of the CDR3 is 13 residues. CDR3 nucleotides: TGTGCCAGCAGCCAACCGACAGGTCAGCCCCAGCATTTT. The encoded protein is CASSQPTGQPQHF.

This chain uses TRBV27 with TRBJ2-1; 7 nucleotides match TRBD2. The V segment lost 1 base and the J segment 8 bases; nucleotides outside the gene matches: 2. CDR3 length: 13 residues. The germline V gene encodes CDR1 MNHEY and CDR2 SMNVEV (reference sequence). The CDR3 loop is CASSLWRGYEQFF. CDR3 DNA sequence: TGTGCCAGCAGTTTATGGCGGGGGTATGAGCAGTTCTTC.